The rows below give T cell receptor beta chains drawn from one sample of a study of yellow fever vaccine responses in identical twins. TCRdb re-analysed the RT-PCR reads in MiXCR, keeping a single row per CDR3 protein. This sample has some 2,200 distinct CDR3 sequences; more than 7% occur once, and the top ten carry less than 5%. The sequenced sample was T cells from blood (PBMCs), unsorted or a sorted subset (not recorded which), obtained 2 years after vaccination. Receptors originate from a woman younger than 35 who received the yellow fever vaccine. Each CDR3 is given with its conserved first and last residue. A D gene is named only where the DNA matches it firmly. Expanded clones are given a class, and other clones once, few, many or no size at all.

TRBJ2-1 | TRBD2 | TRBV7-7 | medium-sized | TGTGCTAGCAGCTTAAGTAGCGGGAGCTCCTACAATGAGCAGTTCTTC | CASSLSSGSSYNEQFF
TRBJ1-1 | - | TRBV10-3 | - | TGTGCCACCGGGGACCCTCCGAACACTGAAGCTTTCTTT | CATGDPPNTEAFF
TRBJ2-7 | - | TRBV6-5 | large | TGTGCCAGCAGTTACACTAGGATGAACGAGCAGTACTTC | CASSYTRMNEQYF
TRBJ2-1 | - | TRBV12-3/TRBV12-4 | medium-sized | TGTGCCAGCAGTTTGAGTCGGGAGCTTGGAAATGAGCAGTTCTTC | CASSLSRELGNEQFF
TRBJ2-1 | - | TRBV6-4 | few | TGTGCCAGCAGTGACTCGGCCAGGGGTTCGATCAATGAGCAGTTCTTC | CASSDSARGSINEQFF
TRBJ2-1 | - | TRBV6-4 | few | TGTGCCAGCAGCGACGTTGCAGCTCCGACACACAATGAGCAGTTCTTC | CASSDVAAPTHNEQFF
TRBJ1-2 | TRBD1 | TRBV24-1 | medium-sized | TGTGCCACCGGGGACAGCACTAACTATGGCTACACCTTC | CATGDSTNYGYTF
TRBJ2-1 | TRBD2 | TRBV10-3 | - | TGTGCCATCAGGGGGATTAGTGGGGGGGCCTACAATGAGCAGTTCTTC | CAIRGISGGAYNEQFF
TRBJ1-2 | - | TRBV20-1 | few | TGCAGTGCTCCGGACGGGACTAGGGACACCTTC | CSAPDGTRDTF
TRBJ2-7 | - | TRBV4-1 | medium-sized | TGCGCCAGCAGCGGGCCTAGCAGCCACGAGCAGTACTTC | CASSGPSSHEQYF
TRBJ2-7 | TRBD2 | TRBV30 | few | TGTGCCTGGAGTGTATTGTCGTTAGCGGGGGGAACCTACGAGCAGTACTTC | CAWSVLSLAGGTYEQYF